These 9 T cell receptor beta chains share one sample of origin, sequenced in a study of cytomegalovirus exposure and HLA in healthy donors (TCRdb year 2017). The library was built by means of the immunoSEQ multiplex PCR assay. For the multiplex PCR, a mixture combining 60 forward primers for TCR Vbeta segments and 13 reverse primers for TCR Jbeta segments was used. What TCRdb holds here is the immuneACCESS table cut down to in-frame rearrangements. Part of the clones is not present; checked against another copy, under half of the missing clones reflect an unresolved V gene, and the others are unexplained. The table for this sample lists over 55,000 clones. Approximately 15% of the sample lies in the top ten. Source material: PBMCs. The receptors originated from a boy under 18 in good health and CMV-seronegative.

This sequence joins TRBV13 and TRBJ1-5, with 8 bases identical to TRBD1. With 5 bases clipped from V and 3 bases from J, the junction kept 15 bases outside the gene matches. CDR1 is PRHDT and CDR2 is FYEKMQ in the germline V gene (reference sequence). CDR3 length equals 18 residues. The CDR3 loop is CASSDHPGRGLLNQPQHF. The CDR3 DNA sequence: TGTGCCAGCAGCGACCACCCTGGCAGGGGGCTTCTCAATCAGCCCCAGCATTTT.

The J gene is TRBJ1-3, the V gene TRBV5-4; D gene ambiguous. Germline CDR1 is SGHNT and CDR2 is YYREEE (reference sequence). Trimming stripped 2 bases from V and 2 bases from J, with 8 bases between. The CDR3 runs to 14 residues. CDR3 sequence reads: CASSFGGAGNTIYF. The DNA for the CDR3 is TGTGCCAGCAGCTTCGGAGGTGCTGGAAACACCATATATTTT.

The J gene is TRBJ1-2, the V gene TRBV30; TRBD1 might be the D (5 bases). Germline assignment: CDR1 GTSNPN and CDR2 SVGIG (reference sequence). V was clipped by 5 bases and J by 0 bases, with 13 bases between them. The CDR3 has 14 amino acids. The DNA of the CDR3 is TGTGCCTGGCGGCCGGAGGGGACTAACTATGGCTACACCTTC. The encoded protein is CAWRPEGTNYGYTF.

This chain joins TRBV7-6 and TRBJ2-2; 8 bases fit TRBD1. Germline assignment: CDR1 SGHVS and CDR2 FNYEAQ. Trimming took 0 bases from V and 6 from J; bases not matched to a gene: 3. This CDR3 comprises 15 residues. The CDR3 region is CASSLAQGAAGELFF. For the CDR3, the DNA is TGTGCCAGCAGCTTAGCCCAGGGGGCGGCCGGGGAGCTGTTTTTT.

This sequence joins TRBV6-1 and TRBJ1-2; D is perhaps TRBD1 (6 bases). This CDR3 comprises 15 residues. V was clipped by 6 bases and J by 1 base, with 15 bases between them. Germline V gene sequence: CDR1 MNHNS, CDR2 SASEGT. The CDR3 DNA sequence: TGTGCCAGCAGGAGGGATGCCAGGGGTAACTATGGCTACACCTTC. Translation gives CASRRDARGNYGYTF.

This chain joins TRBV5-6 and TRBJ1-2; 7 nucleotides agree with TRBD1. CDR1 and CDR2 (germline): SGHDT, YYEEEE. V was pared by 5 bases and J by 2 bases, with 12 bases of the junction left unmatched. The length of the CDR3 is 16 residues. CDR3 bases: TGTGCCAGCAGTTCGTGGGGCGGACAGGCGAACTATGGCTACACCTTC. Its translation: CASSSWGGQANYGYTF.

The chain is built from TRBV19 and TRBJ1-2; the match to TRBD1 covers 8 bases. The CDR3 is made up of 14 amino acids. In germline, CDR1 is LNHDA, CDR2 SQIVND (reference sequence). The J segment lost 7 bases and the V segment lost 3 bases, leaving 7 bases of the junction unmatched. The CDR3 is CASSISQGAGGYTF. The CDR3 bases are TGTGCCAGTAGTATCTCCCAGGGGGCAGGTGGCTACACCTTC.

The chain carries TRBV30 and TRBJ2-2; TRBD1 is a possible D gene (6 bases). Deletions cut 4 bases from V and 3 bases from J, with 18 bases between. The length of the CDR3 is 16 residues. Germline loops: CDR1 GTSNPN, CDR2 SVGIG (reference sequence). The CDR3 is CAWKSQGKIYTGELFF. In nucleotides, the CDR3 is TGTGCCTGGAAGAGCCAGGGGAAAATTTACACCGGGGAGCTGTTTTTT.

The chain has TRBV4-3 and TRBJ2-1; 9 bases are a match to TRBD1. This CDR3 has 15 residues. Trimming took 4 bases from V and 2 from J; bases not matched to a gene: 3. CDR1 and CDR2 from the germline V gene are LGHNA and YSLEER. CDR3 DNA sequence: TGCGCCAGCAGCCCCGGGACAGGGCCCTACAATGAGCAGTTCTTC. This codes for CASSPGTGPYNEQFF.